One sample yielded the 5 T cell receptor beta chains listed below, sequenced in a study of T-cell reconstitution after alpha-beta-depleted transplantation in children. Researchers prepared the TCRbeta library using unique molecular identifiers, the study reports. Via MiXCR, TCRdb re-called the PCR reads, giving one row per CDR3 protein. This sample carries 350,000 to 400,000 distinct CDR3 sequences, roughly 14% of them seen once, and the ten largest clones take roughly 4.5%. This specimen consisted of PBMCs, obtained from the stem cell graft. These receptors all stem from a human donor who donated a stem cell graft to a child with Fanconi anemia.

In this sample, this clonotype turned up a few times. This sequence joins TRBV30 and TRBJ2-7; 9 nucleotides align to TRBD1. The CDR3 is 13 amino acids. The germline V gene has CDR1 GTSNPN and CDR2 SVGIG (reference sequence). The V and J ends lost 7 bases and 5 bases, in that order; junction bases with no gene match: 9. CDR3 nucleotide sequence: TGTGCCTCCGCTTACAGGGGGCAACACGAGCAGTACTTC. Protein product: CASAYRGQHEQYF.

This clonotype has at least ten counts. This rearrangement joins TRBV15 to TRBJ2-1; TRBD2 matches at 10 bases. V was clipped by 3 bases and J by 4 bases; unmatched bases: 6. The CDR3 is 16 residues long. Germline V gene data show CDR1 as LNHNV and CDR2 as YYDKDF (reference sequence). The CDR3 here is CATSSALAGIYNEQFF. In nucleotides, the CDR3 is TGTGCCACCAGCAGCGCACTAGCGGGGATTTACAATGAGCAGTTCTTC.

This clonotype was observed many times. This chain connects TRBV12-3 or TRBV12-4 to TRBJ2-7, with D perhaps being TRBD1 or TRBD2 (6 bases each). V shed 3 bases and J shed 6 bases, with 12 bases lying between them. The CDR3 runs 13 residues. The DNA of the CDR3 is TGTGCCAGCAGTTTCCACGGGGGCGTCGAGCAGTACTTC. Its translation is CASSFHGGVEQYF.

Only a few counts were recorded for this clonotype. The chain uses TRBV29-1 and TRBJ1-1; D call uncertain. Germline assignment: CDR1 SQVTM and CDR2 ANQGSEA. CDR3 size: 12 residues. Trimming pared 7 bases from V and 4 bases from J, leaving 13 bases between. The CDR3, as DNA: TGCAGCGGCCGGGAGCCGGGCACTGAAGCTTTCTTT. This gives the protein CSGREPGTEAFF.

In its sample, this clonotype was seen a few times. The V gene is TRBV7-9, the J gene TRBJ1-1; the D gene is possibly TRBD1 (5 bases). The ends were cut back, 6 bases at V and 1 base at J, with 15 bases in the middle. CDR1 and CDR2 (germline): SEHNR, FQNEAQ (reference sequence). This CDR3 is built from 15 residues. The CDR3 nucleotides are TGTGCCAGCAGACCCCCTTTAGGGGCGAACACTGAAGCTTTCTTT. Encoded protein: CASRPPLGANTEAFF.